This TCR beta chain was identified in a study of T-cell memory formation after mild COVID-19. Whole-study context: In these data, TCR clusters were largely donor specific. Study-level points and caveats: Mostly located in CM and EM were contracting CD4+ clones, with contracting CD8+ clones located in EMRA. A balance of CD4 and CD8 characterized clones contracting day 15 to 85, whereas later expanders leaned CD4+.

Germline trimming cut 6 bases from V and 6 bases from J; bases unmatched to any gene: 11. The length of the CDR3 is 15 residues. The germline CDR1 and CDR2 sequences are MNHEY and SVGEGT. In this sample, this clonotype turned up a few times. Antigen: not known. Researchers used 5'RACE with constant-segment primers to make TCR alpha and TCR beta cDNA libraries that carry sample barcodes and UMIs. TCRdb re-called the 5' RACE reads through MiXCR, storing one row per CDR3 protein. Found here are roughly 250,000 distinct CDR3 sequences, roughly 15% of them singletons; the top ten hold 3.5%. The clonotype originates from a man aged 18 to 35 who had mild COVID-19 (a few samples of this study predate the infection). Cell type and time point are not known. The chain carries TRBV6-2 or TRBV6-3 and TRBJ2-5; the match to TRBD1 covers 9 bases. Sequences were obtained from PBMCs or a T cell subset sorted from them (not recorded which). The CDR3: CASRTGQGTTQTQYF. CDR3 DNA sequence: TGTGCCAGCAGAACCGGACAGGGGACGACGCAGACCCAGTACTTC.